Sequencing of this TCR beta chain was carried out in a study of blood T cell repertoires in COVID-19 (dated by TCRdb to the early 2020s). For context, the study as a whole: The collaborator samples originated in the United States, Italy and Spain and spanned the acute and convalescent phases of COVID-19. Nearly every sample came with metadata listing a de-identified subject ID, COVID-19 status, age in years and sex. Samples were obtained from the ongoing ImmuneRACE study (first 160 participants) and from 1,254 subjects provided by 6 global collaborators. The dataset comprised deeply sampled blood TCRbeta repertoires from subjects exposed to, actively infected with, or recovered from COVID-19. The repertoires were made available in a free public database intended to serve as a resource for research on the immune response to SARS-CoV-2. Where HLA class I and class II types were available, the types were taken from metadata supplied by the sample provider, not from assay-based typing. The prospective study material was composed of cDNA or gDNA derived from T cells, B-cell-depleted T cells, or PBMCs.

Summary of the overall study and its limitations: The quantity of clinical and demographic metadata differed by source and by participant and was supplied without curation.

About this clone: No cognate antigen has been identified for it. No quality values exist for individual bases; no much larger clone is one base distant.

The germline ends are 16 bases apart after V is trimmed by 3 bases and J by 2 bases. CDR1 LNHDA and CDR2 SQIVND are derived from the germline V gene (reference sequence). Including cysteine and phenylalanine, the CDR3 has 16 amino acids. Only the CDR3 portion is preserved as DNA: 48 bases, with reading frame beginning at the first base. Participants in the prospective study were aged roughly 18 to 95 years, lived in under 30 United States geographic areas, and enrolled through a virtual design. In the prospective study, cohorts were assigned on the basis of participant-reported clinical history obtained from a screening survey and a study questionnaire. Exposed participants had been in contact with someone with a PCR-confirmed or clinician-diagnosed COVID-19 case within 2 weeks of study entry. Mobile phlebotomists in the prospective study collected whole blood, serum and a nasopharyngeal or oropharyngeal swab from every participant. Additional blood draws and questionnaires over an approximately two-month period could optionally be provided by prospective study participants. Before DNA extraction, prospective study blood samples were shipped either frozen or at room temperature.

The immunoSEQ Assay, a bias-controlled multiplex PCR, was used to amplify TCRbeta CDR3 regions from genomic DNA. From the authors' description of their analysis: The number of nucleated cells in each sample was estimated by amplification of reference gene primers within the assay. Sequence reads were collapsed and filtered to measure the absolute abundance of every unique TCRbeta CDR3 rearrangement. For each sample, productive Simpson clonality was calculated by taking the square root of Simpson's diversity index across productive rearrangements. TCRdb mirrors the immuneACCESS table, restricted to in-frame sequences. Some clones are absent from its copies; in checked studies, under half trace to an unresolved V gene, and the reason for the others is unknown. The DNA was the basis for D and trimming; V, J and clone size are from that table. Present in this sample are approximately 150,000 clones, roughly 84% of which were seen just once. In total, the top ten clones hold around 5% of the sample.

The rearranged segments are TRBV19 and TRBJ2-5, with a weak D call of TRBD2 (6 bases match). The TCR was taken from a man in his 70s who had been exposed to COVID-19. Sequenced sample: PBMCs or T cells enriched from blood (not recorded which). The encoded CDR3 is CASSILGFGGQETQYF. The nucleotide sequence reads TGTGCCAGTAGTATTCTCGGATTCGGGGGACAAGAGACCCAGTACTTC.